A selection of T cell receptor beta chains follows, all from one sample in a study of T cells in localized non-small cell lung cancer. The data were produced by immunoSEQ multiplex PCR, yet TCRdb's version contains in-frame clones alone and is incomplete. The data hold 25,000 to 35,000 clones, with 92% observed a single time. The sequences come from peripheral blood mononuclear cells, collected before any cancer treatment. These TCRs come from a woman aged 40-70 years with stage III lung adenocarcinoma. Each CDR3 is given with its conserved first and last residue. A D gene is named only where the DNA matches it firmly. Only some rows state a clone size, as once, few, many or a class for expanded clones.

TRBD2 TRBJ2-3 TRBV5-1 . CASSSDSGSSLTDTQYF TGCGCCAGCAGCTCTGATAGCGGGAGCTCTCTCACAGATACGCAGTATTTT
. TRBJ1-1 TRBV5-5 . CASSSTDDTEAFF TGTGCCAGCAGCTCCACCGACGACACTGAAGCTTTCTTT
TRBD1 TRBJ1-2 TRBV28 . CASSKPGQAYGYTF TGTGCCAGCAGTAAACCGGGACAGGCATATGGCTACACCTTC
. TRBJ2-1 TRBV11-2 . CASSQIGGQAYNEQFF TGTGCCAGCAGCCAGATCGGGGGGCAAGCCTACAATGAGCAGTTCTTC
. TRBJ2-7 TRBV19 . CASSIDFRQGYEQYF TGTGCCAGTAGTATAGATTTTAGGCAAGGCTACGAGCAGTACTTC
TRBD1 TRBJ2-2 TRBV7-2 . CASSRQGRNTGELFF TGTGCCAGCAGCCGACAGGGGAGGAACACCGGGGAGCTGTTTTTT
TRBD2 TRBJ2-5 TRBV7-6 once CASSPGLAERETQYF TGTGCCAGCAGCCCGGGGCTAGCGGAGAGGGAGACCCAGTACTTC
TRBD1 TRBJ2-7 TRBV6-5 . CASSSGQGALEQYF TGTGCCAGCAGTTCGGGACAGGGGGCGTTAGAGCAGTACTTC
TRBD2 TRBJ2-1 TRBV28 . CASSPQVLGGKDNEQFF TGTGCCAGCAGTCCCCAGGTATTGGGGGGGAAAGACAATGAGCAGTTCTTC
. TRBJ2-1 TRBV27 . CASSPTAGLGFF TGTGCCAGCAGTCCTACCGCAGGGCTTGGGTTCTTC
. TRBJ1-2 TRBV2 . CASRETGYDGYTF TGTGCCAGCAGGGAAACAGGGTATGATGGCTACACCTTC
TRBD1 TRBJ1-6 TRBV5-4 . CASSSPGQGAINSPLHF TGTGCCAGCAGTTCCCCGGGACAGGGAGCCATTAATTCACCCCTCCACTTT
TRBD2 TRBJ2-2 TRBV5-5 . CASSFLAGPNTGELFF TGTGCCAGCAGCTTTCTAGCGGGACCGAACACCGGGGAGCTGTTTTTT
. TRBJ2-1 TRBV5-8 . CASSRISEQFF TGTGCCAGCAGTCGGATATCTGAGCAGTTCTTC
. TRBJ1-1 TRBV5-1 . CASSLDGYNTEAFF TGCGCCAGCAGCTTGGACGGATATAACACTGAAGCTTTCTTT
. TRBJ1-5 TRBV5-8 . CASSLAKGQPQHF TGTGCCAGCAGCTTGGCCAAGGGTCAGCCCCAGCATTTT
. TRBJ2-5 TRBV7-9 . CASSLVPRMETQYF TGTGCCAGCAGCTTAGTTCCCAGGATGGAGACCCAGTACTTC
. TRBJ1-5 TRBV18 . CASSPPGGVQPQHF TGTGCCAGCTCACCACCGGGGGGCGTGCAGCCCCAGCATTTT
. TRBJ1-1 TRBV9 . CASSPNAQAATEAFF TGTGCCAGCAGCCCTAACGCCCAGGCGGCGACTGAAGCTTTCTTT
. TRBJ1-4 TRBV7-9 . CASSPPRGGKNEKLFF TGTGCCAGCAGCCCCCCACGTGGGGGCAAAAATGAAAAACTGTTTTTT
. TRBJ1-2 TRBV6-1 . CASSPQAYGYTF TGTGCCAGCAGTCCACAGGCTTATGGCTACACCTTC
TRBD1 TRBJ2-1 TRBV7-9 . CASGRQGHVNEQFF TGTGCCAGCGGACGACAGGGTCATGTAAATGAGCAGTTCTTC
. TRBJ2-5 TRBV28 . CASSHSKGVRETQYF TGTGCCAGCAGTCATTCCAAGGGGGTTCGAGAGACCCAGTACTTC
TRBD2 TRBJ2-1 TRBV7-3 once CASSLLGGAYNEQFF TGTGCCAGCAGCTTACTCGGGGGGGCCTACAATGAGCAGTTCTTC
. TRBJ2-3 TRBV5-1 . CASSFSQGTDTQYF TGCGCCAGCAGCTTCTCCCAGGGCACAGATACGCAGTATTTT
TRBD1 TRBJ2-5 TRBV2 few CASSPTGQAWGTQYF TGTGCCAGCAGTCCAACGGGACAGGCTTGGGGGACCCAGTACTTC
. TRBJ2-3 TRBV7-3 once CASSLERDTQYF TGTGCCAGCAGCTTAGAGCGGGATACGCAGTATTTT
TRBD1 TRBJ1-2 TRBV5-1 . CASSATGDYNYGYTF TGCGCCAGCAGCGCGACAGGGGATTATAACTATGGCTACACCTTC
TRBD1 TRBJ1-1 TRBV7-9 . CASNRQGANLGTEAFF TGTGCCAGCAACCGACAGGGGGCGAATTTGGGAACTGAAGCTTTCTTT
. TRBJ2-4 TRBV7-2 . CASSYDRTKNIQYF TGTGCCAGCAGCTATGACAGAACCAAAAACATTCAGTACTTC
TRBD1 TRBJ1-1 TRBV28 . CASSLGGGVGAFF TGTGCCAGCAGTTTGGGAGGGGGCGTAGGAGCTTTCTTT
TRBD2 TRBJ2-7 TRBV5-1 few CASSRPPGLAGGDYEQYF TGCGCCAGCAGCCGCCCCCCGGGACTAGCGGGAGGGGACTACGAGCAGTACTTC
. TRBJ2-7 TRBV29-1 . CSVVVNHEQYF TGCAGCGTTGTCGTTAACCACGAGCAGTACTTC
. TRBJ2-2 TRBV2 . CASTWAASTGELFF TGTGCCAGCACCTGGGCGGCGAGCACCGGGGAGCTGTTTTTT
. TRBJ2-5 TRBV6-1 few CASSTQLQETQYF TGTGCCAGCAGTACCCAATTACAAGAGACCCAGTACTTC
TRBD2 TRBJ2-1 TRBV18 . CASSPPTSGRHNEQFF TGTGCCAGCTCACCACCGACTAGCGGGAGGCACAATGAGCAGTTCTTC
. TRBJ2-5 TRBV10-3 once CAISEGQQETQYF TGTGCCATCAGTGAGGGTCAGCAAGAGACCCAGTACTTC
. TRBJ2-7 TRBV2 . CASTRRGYEQYF TGTGCCAGCACTCGAAGGGGGTACGAGCAGTACTTC
. TRBJ2-5 TRBV5-1 . CASSLEETQYF TGCGCCAGCAGCTTGGAAGAGACCCAGTACTTC
. TRBJ1-4 TRBV30 . CAWSVGTLNEKLFF TGTGCCTGGAGTGTAGGGACTCTTAATGAAAAACTGTTTTTT
. TRBJ2-1 TRBV19 once CASAGFYNEQFF TGTGCCAGTGCAGGGTTTTACAATGAGCAGTTCTTC
. TRBJ1-3 TRBV5-1 . CASSLSLSGNTIYF TGCGCCAGCAGTTTGAGCCTCTCTGGAAACACCATATATTTT
. TRBJ2-1 TRBV7-2 . CASSLAARSSYNEQFF TGTGCCAGCAGCTTAGCGGCTAGGAGCTCCTACAATGAGCAGTTCTTC
. TRBJ2-2 TRBV7-8 once CASSLASGELFF TGTGCCAGCAGCTTAGCGTCCGGGGAGCTGTTTTTT
. TRBJ1-5 TRBV6-1 . CASSEAHEYSNQPQHF TGTGCCAGCAGTGAAGCGCATGAGTATAGCAATCAGCCCCAGCATTTT
TRBD2 TRBJ2-1 TRBV10-3 once CAIRRLAGATNEQFF TGTGCCATCAGGAGGCTAGCGGGGGCGACCAATGAGCAGTTCTTC
. TRBJ2-5 TRBV30 . CAWTRQYQETQYF TGTGCCTGGACCCGACAATACCAAGAGACCCAGTACTTC
. TRBJ1-1 TRBV11-2 . CASSPLDSGTEAFF TGTGCCAGCAGCCCCCTGGACAGTGGCACTGAAGCTTTCTTT
. TRBJ1-5 TRBV27 . CASSSTSLGQPQHF TGTGCCAGCAGTTCGACAAGCTTAGGTCAGCCCCAGCATTTT
. TRBJ2-3 TRBV18 . CASSEQGGFTDTQYF TGTGCCAGCTCAGAACAAGGGGGATTCACAGATACGCAGTATTTT
. TRBJ2-5 TRBV10-1 . CASSPGTSQETQYF TGCGCCAGCAGCCCCGGGACTTCCCAAGAGACCCAGTACTTC
TRBD1 TRBJ1-2 TRBV2 . CASSRQGYYGYTF TGTGCCAGCAGTAGACAGGGATACTATGGCTACACCTTC
. TRBJ2-3 TRBV7-9 . CASSLNAESTDTQYF TGTGCCAGCAGCTTAAATGCGGAGAGCACAGATACGCAGTATTTT
TRBD2 TRBJ2-1 TRBV10-2 . CASNPSGIAGNEQFF TGCGCCAGCAATCCTAGCGGGATAGCGGGGAATGAGCAGTTCTTC
TRBD2 TRBJ2-7 TRBV27 . CASSLPGTSGRIPHEQYF TGTGCCAGCAGTTTACCCGGGACTAGCGGGAGGATCCCCCACGAGCAGTACTTC
TRBD2 TRBJ2-2 TRBV11-3 . CASSYGLAGSTGELFF TGTGCCAGCAGCTACGGACTAGCGGGAAGCACCGGGGAGCTGTTTTTT
. TRBJ2-2 TRBV6-6 . CASRLLGGDTGELFF TGTGCCAGCAGGCTACTAGGTGGAGACACCGGGGAGCTGTTTTTT
. TRBJ1-5 TRBV5-6 . CASSLEAYSNQPQHF TGTGCCAGCAGCTTGGAAGCCTATAGCAATCAGCCCCAGCATTTT
. TRBJ2-7 TRBV29-1 . CSVAGGSSYEQYF TGCAGCGTTGCGGGTGGGAGCTCCTACGAGCAGTACTTC